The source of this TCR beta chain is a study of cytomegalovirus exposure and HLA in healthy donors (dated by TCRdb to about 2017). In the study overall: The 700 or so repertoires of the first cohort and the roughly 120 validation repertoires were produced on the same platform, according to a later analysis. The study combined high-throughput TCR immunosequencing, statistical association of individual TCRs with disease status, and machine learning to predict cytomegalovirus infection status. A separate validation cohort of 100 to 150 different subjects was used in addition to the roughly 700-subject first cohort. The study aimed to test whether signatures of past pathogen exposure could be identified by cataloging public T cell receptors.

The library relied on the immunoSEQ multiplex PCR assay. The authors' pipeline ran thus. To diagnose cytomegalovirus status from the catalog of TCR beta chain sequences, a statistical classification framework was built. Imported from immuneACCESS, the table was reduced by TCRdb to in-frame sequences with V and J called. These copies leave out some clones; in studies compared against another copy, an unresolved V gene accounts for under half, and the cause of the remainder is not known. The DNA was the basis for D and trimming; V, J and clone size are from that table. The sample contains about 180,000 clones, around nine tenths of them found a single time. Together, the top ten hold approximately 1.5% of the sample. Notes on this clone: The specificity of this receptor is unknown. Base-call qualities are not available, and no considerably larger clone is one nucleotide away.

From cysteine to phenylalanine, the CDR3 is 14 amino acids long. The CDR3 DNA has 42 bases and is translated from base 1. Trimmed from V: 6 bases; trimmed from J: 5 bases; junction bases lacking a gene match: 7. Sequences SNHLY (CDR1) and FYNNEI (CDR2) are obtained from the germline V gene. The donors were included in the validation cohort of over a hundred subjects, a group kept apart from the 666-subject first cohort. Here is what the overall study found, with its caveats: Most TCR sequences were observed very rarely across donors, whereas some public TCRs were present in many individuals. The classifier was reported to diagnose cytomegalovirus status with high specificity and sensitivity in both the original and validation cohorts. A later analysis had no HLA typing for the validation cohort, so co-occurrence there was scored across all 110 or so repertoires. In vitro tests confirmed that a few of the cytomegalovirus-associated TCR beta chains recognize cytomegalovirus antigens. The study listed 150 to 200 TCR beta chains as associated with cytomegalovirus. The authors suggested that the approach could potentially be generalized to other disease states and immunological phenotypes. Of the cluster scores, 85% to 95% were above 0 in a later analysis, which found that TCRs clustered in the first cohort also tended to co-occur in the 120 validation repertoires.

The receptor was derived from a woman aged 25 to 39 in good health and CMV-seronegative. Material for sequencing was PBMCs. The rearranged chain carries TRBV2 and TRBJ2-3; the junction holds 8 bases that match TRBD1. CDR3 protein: CASRAGGAGDTQYF. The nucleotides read TGTGCCAGCAGGGCAGGGGGCGCGGGAGATACGCAGTATTTT.